Listed below are T cell receptor beta chains from one sample, sequenced in a study of beta chain features in type 1 diabetes. Data came from immunoSEQ multiplex PCR; TCRdb stores just in-frame clones and leaves some out. The sample yields about 180,000 clones, over 6% seen once. Specimen: central memory CD4+ T cells from blood. These receptors all come from a man aged 18 to 29 with type 1 diabetes. The CDR3 runs from the conserved cysteine through the conserved F or W. D genes are given only for firm matches. Clone size is given for some rows only: seen once, a few or many times, or a class if the clone is expanded.

few,NA,TRBV6-5,TRBJ1-1,CASSYSMGRGNTEAFF,TGTGCCAGCAGTTACTCGATGGGTAGGGGAAACACTGAAGCTTTCTTT
few,TRBD2,TRBV9,TRBJ2-2,CASSAGLAGGENTGELFF,TGTGCCAGCAGCGCGGGACTAGCGGGGGGAGAGAACACCGGGGAGCTGTTTTTT
few,TRBD2,TRBV5-4,TRBJ2-2,CASSRRTSGRASGELFF,TGTGCCAGCAGCCGAAGGACTAGCGGGAGGGCCAGCGGGGAGCTGTTTTTT
NA,NA,TRBV5-1,TRBJ1-1,CASSSYYTTEAFF,TGCGCCAGCAGCTCCTACTACACCACTGAAGCTTTCTTT
few,NA,TRBV7-9,TRBJ2-3,CASSFSQSTDTQYF,TGTGCCAGCAGCTTTTCCCAGTCCACAGATACGCAGTATTTT
NA,NA,TRBV28,TRBJ2-3,CASSLSYTDTQYF,TGTGCCAGCAGTTTGTCGTATACAGATACGCAGTATTTT
NA,NA,TRBV7-9,TRBJ1-1,CASSLQGTNTEAFF,TGTGCCAGCAGCTTACAGGGTACGAACACTGAAGCTTTCTTT
NA,TRBD1,TRBV27,TRBJ1-2,CASSAAGTGVGYTF,TGTGCCAGCAGTGCCGCCGGGACAGGGGTCGGCTACACCTTC
NA,TRBD1,TRBV2,TRBJ2-3,CASSGQGSTDTQYF,TGTGCCAGCAGTGGACAGGGTAGCACAGATACGCAGTATTTT
few,TRBD1,TRBV11-2,TRBJ2-6,CASSIQGHSGANVLTF,TGTGCCAGCAGCATACAGGGGCACTCTGGGGCCAACGTCCTGACTTTC
NA,NA,TRBV29-1,TRBJ1-1,CSVAGNKGTEAFF,TGCAGCGTTGCGGGGAACAAGGGTACTGAAGCTTTCTTT
NA,TRBD1,TRBV7-8,TRBJ2-7,CASSLAKPGTGTYEQYF,TGTGCCAGCAGCTTAGCGAAACCGGGGACAGGGACCTACGAGCAGTACTTC
NA,TRBD1,TRBV10-3,TRBJ2-1,CAISEVGRGRLSEQFF,TGTGCCATCAGTGAGGTAGGCAGGGGGCGCCTGAGTGAGCAGTTCTTC
few,NA,TRBV19,TRBJ1-1,CASTLPGESTEAFF,TGTGCCAGTACCCTACCGGGTGAAAGCACTGAAGCTTTCTTT
NA,TRBD2,TRBV29-1,TRBJ2-7,CSAWDYGGVGQYF,TGCAGCGCGTGGGACTACGGAGGGGTTGGGCAGTACTTC
few,TRBD2,TRBV7-9,TRBJ2-7,CASSLSGESYEQYF,TGTGCCAGCAGCTTAAGCGGGGAGTCCTACGAGCAGTACTTC